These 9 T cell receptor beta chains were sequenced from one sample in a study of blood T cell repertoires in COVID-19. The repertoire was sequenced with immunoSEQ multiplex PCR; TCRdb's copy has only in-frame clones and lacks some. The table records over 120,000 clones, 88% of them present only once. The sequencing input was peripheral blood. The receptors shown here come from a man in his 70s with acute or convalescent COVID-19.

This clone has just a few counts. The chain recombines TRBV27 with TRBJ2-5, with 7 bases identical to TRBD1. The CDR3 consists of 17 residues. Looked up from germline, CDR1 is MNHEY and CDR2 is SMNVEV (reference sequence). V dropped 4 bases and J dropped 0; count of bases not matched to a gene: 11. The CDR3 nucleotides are TGTGCCAGCAGTTCATATACAGGGGAGAGGGACCAAGAGACCCAGTACTTC. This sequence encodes CASSSYTGERDQETQYF.

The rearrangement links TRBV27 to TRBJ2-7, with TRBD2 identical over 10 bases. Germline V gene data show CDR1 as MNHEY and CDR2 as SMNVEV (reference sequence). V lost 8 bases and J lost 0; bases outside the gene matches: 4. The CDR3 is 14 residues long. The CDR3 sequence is CASASSGSSYEQYF. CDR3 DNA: TGTGCCAGCGCCTCTAGCGGGAGCTCCTACGAGCAGTACTTC.

The CDR3 loop is CATSGIGGAEQYF. As DNA, the CDR3 is TGTGCCACCAGTGGAATCGGGGGAGCCGAGCAGTACTTC. The chain combines TRBV24-1 with TRBJ2-7; D may be TRBD2 (6 bases). The germline V gene has CDR1 KGHDR and CDR2 SFDVKD. This CDR3 has 13 amino acids. Trimming took off 5 bases at V and 6 bases at J, with 13 bases between the two ends.

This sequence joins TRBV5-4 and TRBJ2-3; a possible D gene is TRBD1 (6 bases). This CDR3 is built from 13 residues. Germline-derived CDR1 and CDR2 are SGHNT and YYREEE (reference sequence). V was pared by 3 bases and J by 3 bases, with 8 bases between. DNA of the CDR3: TGTGCCAGCAGCTCAGGACAGACAGATACGCAGTATTTT. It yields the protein CASSSGQTDTQYF.

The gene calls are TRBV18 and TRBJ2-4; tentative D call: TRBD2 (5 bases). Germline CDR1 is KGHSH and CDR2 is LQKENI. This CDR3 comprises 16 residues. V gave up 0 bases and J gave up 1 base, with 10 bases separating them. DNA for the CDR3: TGTGCCAGCTCACCACCGGCGGGTACTGCCAAAAACATTCAGTACTTC. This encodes CASSPPAGTAKNIQYF.

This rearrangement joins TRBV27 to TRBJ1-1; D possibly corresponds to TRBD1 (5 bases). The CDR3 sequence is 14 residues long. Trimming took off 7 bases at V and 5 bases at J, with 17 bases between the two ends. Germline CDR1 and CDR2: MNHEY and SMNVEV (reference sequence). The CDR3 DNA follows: TGTGCCAGCATGGGCAGGGCTCAAGAAACTGAAGCTTTCTTT. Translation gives CASMGRAQETEAFF.

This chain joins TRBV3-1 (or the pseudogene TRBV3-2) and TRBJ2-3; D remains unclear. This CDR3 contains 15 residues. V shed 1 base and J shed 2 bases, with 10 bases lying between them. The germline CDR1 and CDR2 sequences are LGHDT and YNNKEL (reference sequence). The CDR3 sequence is CASSQALLNTDTQYF. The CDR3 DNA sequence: TGTGCCAGCAGCCAAGCCCTACTAAACACAGATACGCAGTATTTT.

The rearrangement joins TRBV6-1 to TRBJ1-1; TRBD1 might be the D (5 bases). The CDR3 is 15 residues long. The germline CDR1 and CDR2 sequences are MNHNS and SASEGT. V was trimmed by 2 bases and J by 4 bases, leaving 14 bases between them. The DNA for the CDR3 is TGTGCCAGCAGTGAACGGCAGGGAGGTTCCACTGAAGCTTTCTTT. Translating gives CASSERQGGSTEAFF.

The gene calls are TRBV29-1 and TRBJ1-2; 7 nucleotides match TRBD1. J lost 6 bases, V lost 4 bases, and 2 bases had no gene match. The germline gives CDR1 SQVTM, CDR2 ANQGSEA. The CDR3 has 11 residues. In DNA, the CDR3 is TGCAGCGTTGGACAGGGAGATGGCTACACCTTC. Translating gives CSVGQGDGYTF.